The 5 T cell receptor beta chains presented below share a single source sample, sequenced in a study of cytomegalovirus exposure and HLA in healthy donors. Primers for the PCR totalled 60 Vbeta and 13 Jbeta. Profiled with immunoSEQ multiplex PCR; TCRdb holds only in-frame clones, not every one. The sample yields approximately 50,000 clones, over 60% seen once. Specimen: PBMCs. These TCRs come from a man aged 30-40 years in good health and CMV-seropositive.

The rearrangement links TRBV5-4 to TRBJ1-4; 8 positions agree with TRBD1. The CDR3 consists of 17 residues. Germline CDR1 and CDR2: SGHNT and YYREEE (reference sequence). Unmatched junction bases numbered 10, after V lost 4 bases and J lost 2 bases. The CDR3, as DNA: TGTGCCAGCAGCACCCGGGACAGGTTTTTCACTAATGAAAAACTGTTTTTT. Its protein product is CASSTRDRFFTNEKLFF.

The rearrangement links TRBV27 to TRBJ1-5, with TRBD1 matching over 9 bases. The CDR3 consists of 16 residues. The trim removed 6 bases at V and 3 bases at J, leaving 9 bases unmatched. Per germline, CDR1 MNHEY and CDR2 SMNVEV (reference sequence). The CDR3 reads CASRETGQGHNQPQHF. In DNA form, the CDR3 reads TGTGCCAGCAGGGAAACCGGACAGGGGCACAATCAGCCCCAGCATTTT.

This clone was recorded only once. The chain is built from TRBV19 and TRBJ1-5, with unresolved D. The length of the CDR3 is 14 residues. Per the germline V gene, CDR1 is LNHDA and CDR2 is SQIVND (reference sequence). Trimming took off 3 bases at V and 5 bases at J, with 11 bases between the two ends. In DNA form, the CDR3 reads TGTGCCAGTAGTATTGGACTAACATATCAGCCCCAGCATTTT. As protein: CASSIGLTYQPQHF.

This clone was recorded a few times. The chain has TRBV10-3 and TRBJ1-1, with D possibly being TRBD1 (6 bases). The V end lost 4 bases, the J end lost 1 base, and 13 bases lay between the germline ends. Looked up from germline, CDR1 is ENHRY and CDR2 is SYGVKD. The CDR3 is 15 residues long. The CDR3 region is CAISGQGRGNTEAFF. The CDR3 bases are TGTGCCATCAGTGGCCAGGGCAGGGGGAACACTGAAGCTTTCTTT.

The V call is TRBV28, the J call TRBJ1-1, with TRBD1 as a possible D gene (5 bases). There are 11 residues in the CDR3. The V and J ends lost 7 bases and 5 bases respectively, with 8 bases between them. Germline loops: CDR1 MDHEN, CDR2 SYDVKM. CDR3 in amino acids: CASIRQTEAFF. In DNA, the CDR3 is TGTGCCAGCATCCGACAGACTGAAGCTTTCTTT.